The entry that follows covers one TCR beta chain sequence. Its antigen remains undetermined. No much larger clone is present one base from it, and per-base qualities are unavailable. Trimming leaves V shorter by 3 bases and J shorter by 2 bases, with the junction holding 15 bases beyond the gene matches. CDR1 SEHNR and CDR2 FQNEAQ were looked up in the germline V gene (reference sequence). The CDR3 measures 18 amino acids from cysteine to phenylalanine. Here the CDR3 DNA is all that survives: 54 bases in frame from base 1. The CDR3 regions of human TCRbeta chains were analyzed by immunosequencing. Per the source publication's procedure: TCRs in the repertoires were matched against a reference library of SARS-CoV-2-specific TCRs that had been generated with the MIRA antigen-specificity platform. Breadth meant the fraction of unique TCRs that were SARS-CoV-2-associated, whereas depth meant the fraction of total T cells that were SARS-CoV-2-associated. Each spike-specific TCR was assigned to its reactive spike region and to a CD4 or CD8 class using the MIRA data. Log10-transformed breadth and depth values were compared by one-way ANOVA with Sidak's multiple comparisons tests. TCRdb re-hosts the immuneACCESS table, in-frame sequences only. Its copies lack some clones; in the studies checked, an unresolved V gene accounts for under half of them, and the cause for the rest is not known. The DNA was the basis for D and trimming; V, J and clone size are from that table. The sample table holds 95,000 to 150,000 clones, of which approximately 94% were seen once. The ten largest clonotypes hold 4% to 6% of the sample.

This record belongs to a study of T cell responses to AZD1222 COVID-19 vaccine (dated by TCRdb to 2020 to 2022). About the full investigation: A total of 230 to 250 trial participants underwent TCR sequencing, of whom nearly 210 received two doses of AZD1222 and 26 received two doses of the MenACWY control vaccine. Trial participants were enrolled by age into 18-55, 56-69 and 70-plus year subgroups, with roughly 160, 29 and 62 TCR-sequenced participants respectively. Summary of the overall study and its limitations: The whole spike protein was spanned by vaccine-associated CD4 TCRs, and dominant responses were seen in regions 160-218 and 743-854. In the small 56-69-year group, the increase in depth fell short of significance, most likely because of low power. Participants were mostly white British, with more females than males. The authors suggested clonal diversity may have been underestimated. Because no samples from the day 14 peak response were available, repertoires could be characterized only after the peak T cell response. Conclusions about previously exposed vaccinees are limited, since just five to seven AZD1222 recipients were seropositive for SARS-CoV-2 at baseline. After two AZD1222 doses, both the breadth and the depth of spike-specific TCRs were significantly higher than at day 0 and than in MenACWY recipients. Nearly half of unique spike-specific TCRs reportedly recognized epitopes outside regions mutated in the B.1.351 and B.1.1.7 variants.

This specimen's time point label, per the study, means: about 28 days (+/-7) after the second vaccine dose. Because spike-specific TCR depth and breadth did not differ between the two schedules, AZD1222 recipients who got a second dose at roughly 4 weeks were pooled with those who got a second dose at roughly 12 weeks. Vaccinee samples were obtained from the UK trials COV001 and COV002, which included a single-blind randomized controlled phase 2/3 trial of AZD1222 (ChAdOx1 nCoV-19) in healthy adults. For TCRbeta chain sequencing, PBMC samples from trial participants were taken at day 0 and at day 28 after the second dose.

The sequence is built from TRBV7-9 and TRBJ2-7; TRBD1 matches 8 bases in the middle. The clonotype was recovered from an adult who received the AZD1222 COVID-19 vaccine. The sequencing here drew on peripheral blood, taken 28 days after the second AZD1222 dose. The CDR3 reads CASSLGDMGQASPYEQYF. The sequence in DNA is TGTGCCAGCAGCTTGGGCGACATGGGACAGGCCTCCCCCTACGAGCAGTACTTC. The full variable domain, completed from the reference TRBV7-9 and TRBJ2-7 proteins outside the CDR3, reads DTGVSQNPRHKITKRGQNVTFRCDPISEHNRLYWYRQTLGQGPEFLTYFQNEAQLEKSRLLSDRFSAERPKGSFSTLEIQRTEQGDSAMYLCASSLGDMGQASPYEQYFGPGTRLTVT.